This T cell receptor (beta chain) originates from a study of cytomegalovirus exposure and HLA in healthy donors. About the study: Earlier, 100 million to 130 million unique TCR beta sequences were recovered from roughly 200 million T cells by an analysis. Study results and caveats: Sequencing artifact likely explains a cluster of highly shared sequence variants. Most of the TCR beta V segments (in an earlier analysis) were productive either about 87% or about 30% of the time. Equally common other TCR beta chains were less clonally expanded than HLA-associated ones, a later analysis found.

PCR primers comprised 60 Vbeta and 13 Jbeta primers. Assay: immunoSEQ multiplex PCR; the TCRdb copy retains only in-frame clones and omits some. The sample yields 95,000 to 150,000 clones, around three quarters seen once. Note on this clone: Its antigen is still unknown.

The receptor's source is a female donor in good health and CMV-seronegative. Sequencing input: PBMCs.

The CDR3 DNA reads TGTGCCAGCAGCTCCGGGACTAGCGGGAGTAGAGGGTTCAATGAGCAGTTCTTC. Translation: CASSSGTSGSRGFNEQFF. The chain combines TRBV7-7 with TRBJ2-1; 14 nucleotides match TRBD2. The V gene end was trimmed by 4 bases and the J gene end by 6 bases; junction bases not matched to a gene: 11. This CDR3 is built from 18 residues. Germline CDR1 SSHAT, CDR2 FNYEAQ (reference sequence). Full variable domain (remainder filled in from reference TRBV7-7 and TRBJ2-1): GAGVSQSPRYKVTKRGQDVTLRCDPISSHATLYWYQQALGQGPEFLTYFNYEAQPDKSGLPSDRFSAERPEGSISTLTIQRTEQRDSAMYRCASSSGTSGSRGFNEQFFGPGTRLTVL.